The text below deals with one T cell receptor beta chain. The assay was immunoSEQ multiplex PCR, and TCRdb's table has in-frame clones only and misses some. This sample yields 300,000 to 350,000 clones, of which more than 85% are seen a single time; roughly 5% belongs to the top ten. The treatment here: around 19 received Ad26.COV2.S at low or high dose, single or two shots; several received placebo; per-sample allocation not given. Vaccine and placebo recipients were sampled on day 63 after the first injection. The CDR3 contains 16 residues. V dropped 5 bases and J dropped 1 base, with 14 bases sitting between them. Germline CDR1 and CDR2: LNHDA and SQIVND (reference sequence). The data were obtained in a study of Ad26.COV2.S vaccination and SARS-CoV-2 variants.

The sample in question was peripheral blood, obtained in a trial of Ad26.COV2.S vaccine versus placebo. This clonotype originated in a person aged 18-65 years who received the Ad26.COV2.S COVID-19 vaccine or a placebo. The chain combines TRBV19 with TRBJ1-4; possible D gene TRBD1, 5 bases. CDR3 DNA sequence: TGTGCCAGTAGTTTCGGGACTTTCAGAACTAATGAAAAACTGTTTTTT. Translating gives CASSFGTFRTNEKLFF. Full variable domain (missing parts from reference TRBV19 and TRBJ1-4): DGGITQSPKYLFRKEGQNVTLSCEQNLNHDAMYWYRQDPGQGLRLIYYSQIVNDFQKGDIAEGYSVSREKKESFPLTVTSAQKNPTAFYLCASSFGTFRTNEKLFFGSGTQLSVL.